Sequencing of this T cell receptor (beta chain) was carried out in a study of T cell responses to AZD1222 COVID-19 vaccine. Looking at the study overall: Pooling was applied to second doses at about 4 or about 12 weeks.

Study-wide results and limits: Females made up more of the donors, who were largely white British, and clonal diversity may have come out too low.

The sample holds one count of this clone. The antigen remains unidentified. Sequenced by immunoSEQ multiplex PCR; TCRdb stores in-frame clones only, minus some. The profile covers over 150,000 clones, with roughly 87% appearing a single time and less than 3% taken by the ten largest. This receptor was obtained from an adult in good health. Sequencing used peripheral blood, obtained on day 0 of AZD1222 vaccination.

CDR3 in DNA: TGTGCCAGCAGCTTAGGAGCAGGGATTTCCTACGAGCAGTACTTC. Its translation is CASSLGAGISYEQYF. The chain recombines TRBV7-8 with TRBJ2-7; D is perhaps TRBD1 (5 bases). The length of the CDR3 is 15 residues. Germline CDR1 SGHVS, CDR2 FQNEAQ. V shed 1 base and J shed 1 base, with 11 bases lying between them.